Below, 3 T cell receptor beta chains from the same sample are listed, as sequenced in a study of shared clonotypes between healthy human individuals. Profiled with immunoSEQ multiplex PCR; TCRdb holds only in-frame clones, not every one. Of about 2.4 million clones listed, over 85% are singletons. The sequencing sample was made of naive CD4+ T cells from PBMCs. The subset was: CD45RA+ positively selected. These receptors were taken from a man younger than 30 in good health. Some clones in this sample may be carry-over from other donors' samples.

The chain uses TRBV5-1 and TRBJ2-5, with a possible D match to TRBD1 (6 bases). The germline V and J ends were trimmed by 7 bases and 7 bases, with 23 bases remaining between them. The germline V gene has CDR1 SGHRS and CDR2 YFSETQ. This CDR3 contains 15 residues. CDR3 sequence (DNA): TGCGCCAGCGGCCCCCCACGTGGACGAGGGGGGACCCAGTACTTC. Amino acids: CASGPPRGRGGTQYF.

As for this clone: This same CDR3 is encoded by further DNA sequences in the sample. The V call is TRBV20-1, the J call TRBJ2-5, with D hard to call. CDR3 length equals 11 residues. V lost 0 bases, J lost 2 bases, and 1 base lay in between. Germline values: CDR1 DFQATT, CDR2 SNEGSKA (reference sequence). CDR3 sequence reads: CSAREQETQYF. The DNA for the CDR3 is TGCAGTGCTAGAGAACAAGAGACCCAGTACTTC.

The CDR3 here is CASSPTGATEAFF. DNA for the CDR3: TGTGCCAGCAGCCCGACAGGGGCCACTGAAGCTTTCTTT. The chain is built from TRBV7-3 and TRBJ1-1, with 8 bases fitting TRBD1. V trimming: 5 bases; J trimming: 4 bases; junction bases outside the gene matches: 3. There are 13 residues in the CDR3. From germline, CDR1 is SGHTA and CDR2 FQGTGA.